This T cell receptor (beta chain) was captured by sequencing in a study of shared clonotypes between healthy human individuals. In the study overall: CD8 memory received one plate per donor, CD8 naive two, CD4 memory three and CD4 naive three. General observations from the study: The naive CD4 repertoires of several donors were compared, and roughly 5% of clonotypes were shared.

CDR3 length equals 14 residues. V trimming: 6 bases; J trimming: 5 bases; junction bases outside the gene matches: 6. From germline, CDR1 is SGHTA and CDR2 FQGNSA. Only in-frame clones appear in the TCRdb table, and some are missing; sequencing was by immunoSEQ multiplex PCR. The table records around 2.3 million clones, about 94% of them present only once. A note on this clone: Its antigen remains unknown.

Donors included only healthy HIV-negative adults lacking recent acute infections or vaccinations. The sequence was collected from a man aged 18 to 30 in good health. Input material: naive CD4+ T cells sorted from blood. The subset is: CD45RA+ positively selected. The rearrangement links TRBV7-2 to TRBJ2-5, with 10 bases that match TRBD1. The CDR3: CASRRQGARETQYF. CDR3 nucleotide sequence: TGTGCCAGCAGACGACAGGGGGCGCGGGAGACCCAGTACTTC. The whole variable domain, remainder taken from reference TRBV7-2 and TRBJ2-5, is GAGVSQSPSNKVTEKGKDVELRCDPISGHTALYWYRQSLGQGLEFLIYFQGNSAPDKSGLPSDRFSAERTGGSVSTLTIQRTQQEDSAVYLCASRRQGARETQYFGPGTRLLVL.